This T cell receptor beta chain came from a study of T cell repertoires in cytomegalovirus infection. TCRdb reprocessed the reads with MiXCR, giving one entry per CDR3 protein. The sample lists fewer than 550,000 distinct CDR3 sequences, approximately 15% occurring once. This clonotype has a count of ten or more. Its specificity is not known. The study's findings and limits: Cumulative public TCR beta family frequency identified CMV carriers with the relevant HLA.

This receptor was identified in a human donor in good health (CMV status not recorded). Some clones in this sample may be carry-over from other donors' samples. Source material: CD8+ T cells from PBMCs.

The CDR3 here is CASSLVPHNEQFF. The CDR3, as DNA: TGTGCCAGCAGCTTAGTCCCCCACAATGAGCAGTTCTTC. The chain couples TRBV7-2 to TRBJ2-1; D ambiguous. The CDR3 is made up of 13 amino acids. The V gene's germline CDR1 is SGHTA and CDR2 FQGNSA. The germline V and J ends were trimmed by 1 base and 5 bases, with 6 bases remaining between them.